This passage covers 32 T cell receptor beta chains from one sample sequenced in a study of cytomegalovirus exposure and HLA in healthy donors (dated 2017 in TCRdb). Receptors were amplified or captured by the immunoSEQ multiplex PCR assay. For the multiplex PCR, a mixture combining 60 forward primers for TCR Vbeta segments and 13 reverse primers for TCR Jbeta segments was used. The immuneACCESS repertoire file appears here via TCRdb, limited to in-frame rearrangements. These files lack a portion of the clones; in checked studies, under half of the deficit traces to unresolved V genes, and the cause of the others is not known. A total of fewer than 50,000 clones appear in this sample, 66% of them only once. Of the sample, more than 15% falls within the top ten clones. The sample taken for sequencing was PBMCs. These receptors were taken from a man over 45 in good health and CMV-seropositive.

This clone was counted between two and nine times. This sequence joins TRBV11-2 and TRBJ2-3; 8 nucleotides line up with TRBD1. The CDR3 has 16 amino acids. CDR1 SGHAT and CDR2 FQNNGV come from the germline V gene. V was pared by 1 base and J by 4 bases, with 7 bases of the junction left unmatched. CDR3 in amino acids: CASSLGQGATADTQYF. CDR3 in DNA: TGTGCCAGCAGCTTAGGGCAGGGGGCAACCGCAGATACGCAGTATTTT.

The V call is TRBV4-2, the J call TRBJ1-2; 9 bases map to TRBD1. The germline gives CDR1 LGHNA, CDR2 YNFKEQ. This CDR3 region has 17 residues. V shed 5 bases and J 4 bases; nucleotides not matched to a gene: 14. The CDR3 DNA sequence: TGTGCCAGCAGCTCGCCGGGACAGGGTCGCCAGGGCTATGGCTACACCTTC. It encodes CASSSPGQGRQGYGYTF.

This clone has only a few counts. V and J are TRBV5-1 and TRBJ2-3, with D maybe TRBD2 (6 bases). Germline values: CDR1 SGHRS, CDR2 YFSETQ. V dropped 4 bases and J dropped 4 bases, with 16 bases sitting between them. CDR3 length equals 15 residues. The CDR3 DNA follows: TGCGCCAGCAGCCACGGACTATTCTCCCCAGATACGCAGTATTTT. Its translation: CASSHGLFSPDTQYF.

The chain recombines TRBV11-3 with TRBJ2-7; D might be TRBD1 (5 bases). The CDR3 runs 16 residues. Germline CDR1 reads SGHNT; CDR2 reads YENEEA. V was trimmed by 1 base and J by 2 bases, leaving 15 bases between them. CDR3 nucleotide sequence: TGTGCCAGCAGCTTAGTTCAGGCAGGGATAACCTACGAGCAGTACTTC. Translation: CASSLVQAGITYEQYF.

The V gene is TRBV25-1, the J gene TRBJ1-5, with 7 bases lining up with TRBD1. This CDR3 region has 13 residues. Looked up from germline, CDR1 is MGHDK and CDR2 is SYGVNS. V was clipped by 6 bases and J by 4 bases; unmatched bases: 3. The CDR3 reads CASSDRENQPQHF. The CDR3 coding sequence is TGTGCCAGCAGCGACAGGGAAAATCAGCCCCAGCATTTT. Variable domain in full (rest from reference TRBV25-1 and TRBJ1-5): EADIYQTPRYLVIGTGKKITLECSQTMGHDKMYWYQQDPGMELHLIHYSYGVNSTEKGDLSSESTVSRIRTEHFPLTLESARPSHTSQYLCASSDRENQPQHFGDGTRLSIL.

The chain employs TRBV2 and TRBJ1-2; perhaps TRBD1 as D (5 bases). Germline loops: CDR1 SNHLY, CDR2 FYNNEI. V was pared by 4 bases and J by 2 bases, with 8 bases between. This CDR3 has 13 amino acids. The DNA for the CDR3 is TGTGCCAGCAGTGGCTCAGGGAACTATGGCTACACCTTC. This gives the protein CASSGSGNYGYTF.

This clone was detected only once. The V gene is TRBV7-2, the J gene TRBJ1-5, with TRBD1 matching 7 bases. The CDR3 loop spans 13 amino acids. The germline V gene encodes CDR1 SGHTA and CDR2 FQGNSA. The V and J ends lost 4 bases and 6 bases, in that order; junction bases with no gene match: 3. The CDR3 nucleotides read TGTGCCAGCAGCTATCAGGGGGGTCAGCCCCAGCATTTT. Protein sequence: CASSYQGGQPQHF.

The chain recombines TRBV7-2 with TRBJ1-2; D gene uncertain. The V end lost 3 bases, the J end lost 2 bases, and 7 bases lay between the germline ends. Germline V gene data show CDR1 as SGHTA and CDR2 as FQGNSA. The CDR3 runs to 13 residues. The CDR3 nucleotides are TGTGCCAGCAGCTTCGGGGTGAACTATGGCTACACCTTC. Residues: CASSFGVNYGYTF.

The chain couples TRBV6-1 to TRBJ1-2, with 10 positions matching TRBD1. V lost 2 bases and J lost 4; bases outside the gene matches: 7. Looked up from germline, CDR1 is MNHNS and CDR2 is SASEGT. This CDR3 has 16 residues. The CDR3 nucleotides are TGTGCCAGCAGTGAATGGGGACAGGGGACTTTCTATGGCTACACCTTC. Protein: CASSEWGQGTFYGYTF.

This clone has more than one count but fewer than ten. The sample carries other DNA sequences with the same CDR3. The rearrangement uses TRBV6-5 and TRBJ1-5; D is possibly TRBD1 (6 bases). The CDR3 totals 14 residues. The germline CDR1 and CDR2 sequences are MNHEY and SVGAGI. Trimming took 0 bases from V and 6 from J, leaving 9 bases between them. The CDR3 region has the DNA TGTGCCAGCAGTTACTCGACAGGTTCTCAGCCCCAGCATTTT. This gives the protein CASSYSTGSQPQHF.

The chain employs TRBV5-1 and TRBJ1-1, with D hard to call. The CDR3 is made up of 14 amino acids. V was shortened by 0 bases and J by 5 bases, with 11 bases between the two germline ends. Germline V CDR1 and CDR2: SGHRS, YFSETQ. CDR3 in DNA: TGCGCCAGCAGCTTGGACGGCTCGGGGACTGAAGCTTTCTTT. It is translated as CASSLDGSGTEAFF.

This chain uses TRBV5-1 with TRBJ1-1; D unclear. V was cut by 2 bases and J by 0 bases, with 5 bases left in between. CDR1 SGHRS and CDR2 YFSETQ come from the germline V gene. The length of the CDR3 is 13 residues. As DNA, the CDR3 is TGCGCCAGCAGCTTTACAGTGAACACTGAAGCTTTCTTT. It specifies CASSFTVNTEAFF.

The count of this clone is one. The gene calls are TRBV5-1 and TRBJ2-7; D is uncertain. Per the germline V gene, CDR1 is SGHRS and CDR2 is YFSETQ. V dropped 4 bases and J dropped 0 bases, with 5 bases sitting between them. The CDR3 length is 12 residues. The CDR3 spells CASSVSSYEQYF. CDR3 nucleotides: TGCGCCAGCAGCGTGAGCTCCTACGAGCAGTACTTC.

This chain connects TRBV9 to TRBJ1-2; D may be TRBD1 (6 bases). This CDR3 region has 13 residues. Trimming shortened V by 4 bases and J by 1 base, and 8 bases separated the two germline ends. The germline gives CDR1 SGDLS, CDR2 YYNGEE. CDR3 sequence (DNA): TGTGCCAGCAGCCCACAGGGTAACTATGGCTACACCTTC. It is translated as CASSPQGNYGYTF.

The chain joins TRBV2 to TRBJ1-2; 7 nucleotides match TRBD1. Losses at the gene ends were 5 bases for V and 3 bases for J; bases not matched to a gene: 6. CDR3 size: 14 residues. Germline loops: CDR1 SNHLY, CDR2 FYNNEI. CDR3 bases: TGTGCCAGCAGTCTGCTGGGGACAGACTATGGCTACACCTTC. This codes for CASSLLGTDYGYTF. Full variable domain (rest looked up from reference TRBV2 and TRBJ1-2): EPEVTQTPSHQVTQMGQEVILRCVPISNHLYFYWYRQILGQKVEFLVSFYNNEISEKSEIFDDQFSVERPDGSNFTLKIRSTKLEDSAMYFCASSLLGTDYGYTFGSGTRLTVV.

This clone was counted only a few times. V gene TRBV18 combines with J gene TRBJ2-7; 7 bases match TRBD1. This CDR3 contains 14 residues. The trim removed 4 bases at V and 4 bases at J, leaving 7 bases unmatched. CDR1 and CDR2 (germline): KGHSH, LQKENI. In DNA, the CDR3 is TGTGCCAGCTCACTACCACTACAGGGGTACGAGCAGTACTTC. Translation: CASSLPLQGYEQYF.

This rearrangement joins TRBV5-5 to TRBJ1-2; D is unclear. Germline V gene data show CDR1 as SGHKS and CDR2 as YYEKEE (reference sequence). The CDR3 extends over 11 amino acids. V dropped 1 base and J dropped 6 bases, with 4 bases sitting between them. The CDR3 DNA reads as TGTGCCAGCAGCTTGACAGATGGCTACACCTTC. It encodes CASSLTDGYTF.

The chain is built from TRBV6-5 and TRBJ2-5; TRBD2 might be the D (5 bases). Germline CDR1 reads MNHEY; CDR2 reads SVGAGI. V was trimmed by 6 bases and J by 0 bases, leaving 14 bases between them. The length of the CDR3 is 15 residues. The DNA of the CDR3 is TGTGCCAGCAGCTCGCTTGGACTGTACCAAGAGACCCAGTACTTC. Encoded protein: CASSSLGLYQETQYF.

Here the CDR3 reads CASSSTLGRDYGYTF. The CDR3 bases are TGTGCCAGCAGTTCGACCCTAGGGCGGGACTATGGCTACACCTTC. The V and J genes are TRBV27 and TRBJ1-2; D gene ambiguous. The CDR3 contains 15 residues. Trimming removed 4 bases from V and 3 bases from J, with 15 bases in between. Germline V lookup: CDR1 MNHEY, CDR2 SMNVEV (reference sequence).

CDR3 nucleotide sequence: TGTGCCAGCAGCCGTACTAGCGGGGTAACAGATACGCAGTATTTT. It is translated as CASSRTSGVTDTQYF. The chain is built from TRBV5-4 and TRBJ2-3, with TRBD2 matching over 10 bases. The CDR3 is made up of 15 amino acids. V lost 4 bases, J lost 3 bases, and 5 bases stayed unmatched. CDR1 is SGHNT, CDR2 YYREEE, per germline (reference sequence).

The V call is TRBV5-6, the J call TRBJ1-2, with D perhaps TRBD1 (5 bases). The CDR3 totals 13 residues. Germline CDR1 is SGHDT and CDR2 is YYEEEE. The V end was cut by 4 bases, the J end by 6 bases, with 13 bases between. This CDR3 is CASSPPGGDGYTF. Here the CDR3 DNA reads TGTGCCAGCAGCCCGCCGGGGGGGGATGGCTACACCTTC.

The V call is TRBV4-3, the J call TRBJ2-5, with 8 bases aligning to TRBD1. Germline V lookup: CDR1 LGHNA, CDR2 YSLEER. The CDR3 has 15 residues. J gave up 4 bases and V 3 bases, and 7 bases lay outside the gene matches. The CDR3 sequence is CASSQVDRGGETQYF. CDR3 DNA sequence: TGCGCCAGCAGCCAGGTTGACAGGGGAGGAGAGACCCAGTACTTC.

This clone was seen just once. This chain joins TRBV10-3 and TRBJ2-7, with D maybe TRBD2 (6 bases). The V gene lost 7 bases and the J gene lost 5 bases, with 21 bases spanning the gap. Per the germline V gene, CDR1 is ENHRY and CDR2 is SYGVKD. This CDR3 is built from 15 residues. The CDR3 spells CAINANWGGTDEQYF. The CDR3 nucleotides are TGTGCCATCAACGCTAATTGGGGAGGAACTGACGAGCAGTACTTC.

The chain has TRBV19 and TRBJ2-3; a possible D gene is TRBD1 (6 bases). V gave up 2 bases and J gave up 4 bases, with 10 bases separating them. The CDR3 consists of 14 residues. CDR1 and CDR2 (germline): LNHDA, SQIVND (reference sequence). CDR3 protein: CASSIQGSADTQYF. In DNA, the CDR3 is TGTGCCAGTAGTATACAGGGGTCAGCAGATACGCAGTATTTT.

This chain joins TRBV7-2 and TRBJ2-7; D perhaps matches TRBD1 (6 bases). V lost 5 bases, J lost 3 bases, and 14 bases lay in between. Germline V CDR1 and CDR2: SGHTA, FQGNSA. CDR3 length equals 14 residues. The chain's CDR3 is CASSLSTGYYEQYF. The CDR3 nucleotides are TGTGCCAGCAGCCTCTCGACAGGTTACTACGAGCAGTACTTC. The entire variable domain, with the rest obtained from reference TRBV7-2 and TRBJ2-7, is as follows: GAGVSQSPSNKVTEKGKDVELRCDPISGHTALYWYRQSLGQGLEFLIYFQGNSAPDKSGLPSDRFSAERTGGSVSTLTIQRTQQEDSAVYLCASSLSTGYYEQYFGPGTRLTVT.

In this sample, this clone turned up a few times. J is TRBJ1-1 and V is TRBV29-1; D is unclear. Trimming left V 4 bases short and J 4 bases short, with 13 bases between. The CDR3 consists of 13 residues. Germline lookup yields CDR1 SQVTM and CDR2 ANQGSEA. The CDR3 loop is CSVVEGWGTEAFF. As DNA, the CDR3 is TGCAGCGTTGTCGAGGGCTGGGGCACTGAAGCTTTCTTT.

The gene calls are TRBV7-9 and TRBJ2-7, with a tentative D call TRBD1 (5 bases). V lost 4 bases and J 0 bases, leaving 13 bases between the germline ends. The CDR3 is 15 residues long. Per germline, CDR1 SEHNR and CDR2 FQNEAQ (reference sequence). CDR3 sequence: CASSWGDRSSYEQYF. The CDR3 DNA reads as TGTGCCAGCAGCTGGGGCGACCGTAGCTCCTACGAGCAGTACTTC.

CDR3 protein: CASSQVVAGTSGRSSTDTQYF. DNA of the CDR3: TGCGCCAGCAGCCAAGTCGTTGCCGGGACTAGCGGGAGATCTAGCACAGATACGCAGTATTTT. The chain has TRBV4-1 and TRBJ2-3; 14 bases fit TRBD2. The CDR3 runs 21 residues. V was pared by 1 base and J by 0 bases, with 12 bases of the junction left unmatched. Germline CDR1 and CDR2: MGHRA and YSYEKL.

The CDR3 DNA reads as TGTGCCAGCTCACCACCCCCCGGGGGGGATCAGCCCCAGCATTTT. Encoded protein: CASSPPPGGDQPQHF. V and J are TRBV18 and TRBJ1-5, with a tentative D call TRBD1 (5 bases). Germline V gene data show CDR1 as KGHSH and CDR2 as LQKENI. The germline V and J ends were trimmed by 0 bases and 5 bases, with 11 bases remaining between them. The CDR3 is made up of 15 amino acids.

The chain links TRBV10-3 to TRBJ1-1; tentatively, D is TRBD1 (6 bases). V was shortened by 0 bases and J by 5 bases, with 13 bases between the two germline ends. Germline CDR1 is ENHRY and CDR2 is SYGVKD. The CDR3 sequence is 15 residues long. The CDR3 region has the DNA TGTGCCATCAGTGAGTCGATGGGGGCAGGGACTGAAGCTTTCTTT. Translation: CAISESMGAGTEAFF.

The rearrangement joins TRBV15 to TRBJ1-2; 11 nucleotides match TRBD1. Germline trimming cut 2 bases from V and 8 bases from J; bases unmatched to any gene: 4. Per germline, CDR1 LNHNV and CDR2 YYDKDF (reference sequence). The CDR3 length is 14 residues. The CDR3 here is CATSRPGTGGGYTF. The DNA for the CDR3 is TGTGCCACCAGCAGACCAGGGACAGGGGGAGGCTACACCTTC.

In DNA form, the CDR3 reads TGTGCCAGCAATACTCCGGGACAGGGCAACACTGAAGCTTTCTTT. Encoded protein: CASNTPGQGNTEAFF. V gene TRBV6-5 combines with J gene TRBJ1-1; 9 bases agree with TRBD1. Per germline, CDR1 MNHEY and CDR2 SVGAGI. This CDR3 spans 15 amino acids. Trimming cost V 7 bases and J 2 bases; bases outside gene matches: 8.